This TCR beta chain stems from a study of blood T cell repertoires in COVID-19. Trimming shortened V by 0 bases and J by 5 bases, and 7 bases separated the two germline ends. The CDR3 has 13 amino acids. Per the study methods: Amplification from reference gene primers served as the basis for estimated nucleated cell counts. Sequencing was performed with immunoSEQ multiplex PCR; in TCRdb, only in-frame clones are kept and a portion is missing. D and trimming come from the DNA, and the V and J calls and clone size come from that table. The profile shows a few hundred thousand clones, 70% to 90% of them singletons.

Material for sequencing was PBMCs or T cells enriched from blood (not recorded which). The sequence derives from a woman aged 40-49 years with acute COVID-19. The chain couples TRBV12-3 or TRBV12-4 to TRBJ1-2; D ambiguous. CDR3 sequence: CASSLAPGYGYTF. CDR3 DNA sequence: TGTGCCAGCAGTTTAGCCCCGGGATATGGCTACACCTTC.